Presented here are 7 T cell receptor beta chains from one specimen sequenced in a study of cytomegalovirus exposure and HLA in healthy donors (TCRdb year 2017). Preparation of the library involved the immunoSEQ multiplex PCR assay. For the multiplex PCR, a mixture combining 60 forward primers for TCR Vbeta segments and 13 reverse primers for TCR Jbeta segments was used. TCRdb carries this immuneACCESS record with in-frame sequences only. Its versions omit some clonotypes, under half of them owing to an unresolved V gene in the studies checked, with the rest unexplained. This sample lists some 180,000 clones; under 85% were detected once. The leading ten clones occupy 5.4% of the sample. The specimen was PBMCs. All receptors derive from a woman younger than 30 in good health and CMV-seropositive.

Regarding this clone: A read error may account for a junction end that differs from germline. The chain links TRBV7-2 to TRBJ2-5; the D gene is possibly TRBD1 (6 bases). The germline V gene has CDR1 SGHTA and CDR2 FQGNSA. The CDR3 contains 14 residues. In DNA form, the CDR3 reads TGTGCCAGCAGCTTCCGTTGGGGGCAAGGGACCCAGTACTTC. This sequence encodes CASSFRWGQGTQYF. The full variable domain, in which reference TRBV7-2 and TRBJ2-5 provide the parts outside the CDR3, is GAGVSQSPSNKVTEKGKDVELRCDPISGHTALYWYRQSLGQGLEFLIYFQGNSAPDKSGLPSDRFSAERTGGSVSTLTIQRTQQEDSAVYLCASSFRWGQGTQYFGPGTRLLVL.

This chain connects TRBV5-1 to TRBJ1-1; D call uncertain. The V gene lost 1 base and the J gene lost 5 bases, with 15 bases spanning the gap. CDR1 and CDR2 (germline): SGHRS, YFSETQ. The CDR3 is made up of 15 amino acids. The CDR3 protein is CASSLLAAVLTEAFF. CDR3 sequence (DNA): TGCGCCAGCAGCTTGCTAGCGGCAGTATTAACTGAAGCTTTCTTT. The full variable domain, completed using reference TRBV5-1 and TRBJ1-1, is KAGVTQTPRYLIKTRGQQVTLSCSPISGHRSVSWYQQTPGQGLQFLFEYFSETQRNKGNFPGRFSGRQFSNSRSEMNVSTLELGDSALYLCASSLLAAVLTEAFFGQGTRLTVV.

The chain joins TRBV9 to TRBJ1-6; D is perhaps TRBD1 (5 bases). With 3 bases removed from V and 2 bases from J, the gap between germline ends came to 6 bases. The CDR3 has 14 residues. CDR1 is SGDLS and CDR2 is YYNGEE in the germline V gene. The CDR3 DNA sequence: TGTGCCAGCAGCGACAGGCCCTATAATTCACCCCTCCACTTT. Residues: CASSDRPYNSPLHF.

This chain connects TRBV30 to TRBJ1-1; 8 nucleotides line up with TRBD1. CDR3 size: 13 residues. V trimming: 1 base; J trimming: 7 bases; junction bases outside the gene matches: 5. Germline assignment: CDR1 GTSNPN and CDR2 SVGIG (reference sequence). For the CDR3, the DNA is TGTGCCTGGAGTGACGACAGGGGCGATGAAGCTTTCTTT. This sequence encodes CAWSDDRGDEAFF.

CDR3 bases: TGTGCCAGCACCCCGGGACAGGGGTACTATGGCTACACCTTC. It is translated as CASTPGQGYYGYTF. The chain joins TRBV7-2 to TRBJ1-2; 10 nucleotides agree with TRBD1. Per germline, CDR1 SGHTA and CDR2 FQGNSA. J gave up 3 bases and V 7 bases, and 5 bases lay outside the gene matches. CDR3 length equals 14 residues.

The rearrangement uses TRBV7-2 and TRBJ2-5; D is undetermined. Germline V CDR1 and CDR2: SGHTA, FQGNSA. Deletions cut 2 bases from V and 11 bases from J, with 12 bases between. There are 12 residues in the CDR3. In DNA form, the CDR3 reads TGTGCCAGCAGCTTATACCGGGTCCAGCAGTACTTC. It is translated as CASSLYRVQQYF.

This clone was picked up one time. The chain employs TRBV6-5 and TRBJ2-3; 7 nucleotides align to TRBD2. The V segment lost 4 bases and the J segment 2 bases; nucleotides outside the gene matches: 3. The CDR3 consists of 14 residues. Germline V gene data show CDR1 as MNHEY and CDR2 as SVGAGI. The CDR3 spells CASSSRGDTDTQYF. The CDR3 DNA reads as TGTGCCAGCAGTTCCCGGGGGGACACAGATACGCAGTATTTT.